This T cell receptor (beta chain) was recorded in a study of cytomegalovirus exposure and HLA in healthy donors. Study-wide background: Unique TCRs numbering some 80 million, obtained from HLA-typed donors, made up an early data release.

The primer mix had 60 Vbeta and 13 Jbeta primers. Produced via immunoSEQ multiplex PCR; TCRdb's table is partial and in-frame only. The sample consists of fewer than 200,000 clones, approximately 75% of them appearing once. V shed 3 bases and J 3 bases; nucleotides not matched to a gene: 8. CDR3 length: 15 amino acids. The V gene's germline CDR1 is SGDLS and CDR2 YYNGEE. This receptor was identified in a girl aged 10 to 17 in good health and CMV-seronegative. The sample was PBMCs. The rearrangement joins TRBV9 to TRBJ1-2, with TRBD1 matching 7 bases. The CDR3 here is CASSGPTGLDYGYTF. The CDR3 DNA follows: TGTGCCAGCAGCGGGCCGACAGGGTTGGACTATGGCTACACCTTC.